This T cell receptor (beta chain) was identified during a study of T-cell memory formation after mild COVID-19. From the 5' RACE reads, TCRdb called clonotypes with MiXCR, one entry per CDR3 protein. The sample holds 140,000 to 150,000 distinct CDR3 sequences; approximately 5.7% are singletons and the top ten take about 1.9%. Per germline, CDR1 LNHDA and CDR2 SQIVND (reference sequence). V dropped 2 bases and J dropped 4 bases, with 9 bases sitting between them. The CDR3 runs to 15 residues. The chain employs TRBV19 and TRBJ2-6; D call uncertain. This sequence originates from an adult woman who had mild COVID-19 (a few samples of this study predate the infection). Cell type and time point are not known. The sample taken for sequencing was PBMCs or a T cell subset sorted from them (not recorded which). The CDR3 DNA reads TGTGCCAGTAGTATAAGACCAACCGGGGCCAACGTCCTGACTTTC. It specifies CASSIRPTGANVLTF.